Presented here are 20 T cell receptor beta chains from one specimen sequenced in a study of blood T cell repertoires in COVID-19. Data came from immunoSEQ multiplex PCR; TCRdb stores just in-frame clones and leaves some out. Of 650,000 to 800,000 clones in the sample, just under 90% were seen once. Sequenced: peripheral blood. These receptors all stem from a woman in her late teens or twenties with acute or convalescent COVID-19.

A note on this clone: The junction departs from germline at one end; a sequencing error may be responsible. This chain connects TRBV30 to TRBJ1-2; possibly TRBD1 for D (5 bases). CDR3 length equals 14 residues. CDR1 is GTSNPN, CDR2 SVGIG, per germline (reference sequence). CDR3 region: CAWSTWGTGGGRSF. CDR3 nucleotide sequence: TGTGCCTGGAGCACCTGGGGGACCGGGGGAGGAAGGTCCTTC.

This clone has only a few counts. The V gene is TRBV5-1, the J gene TRBJ2-7, with D perhaps matching TRBD1 (6 bases). V lost 6 bases, J lost 2 bases, and 15 bases lay in between. CDR1 and CDR2 from the germline V gene are SGHRS and YFSETQ. The length of the CDR3 is 14 residues. The CDR3 coding sequence is TGCGCCAGCAAAGAGACAGGTCTAGCCTACGAGCAGTACTTC. It encodes CASKETGLAYEQYF.

The chain carries TRBV5-1 and TRBJ1-3, with a tentative D call TRBD1 (5 bases). The ends were cut back, 4 bases at V and 2 bases at J, with 13 bases in the middle. In germline, CDR1 is SGHRS, CDR2 YFSETQ. The CDR3 has 15 amino acids. This CDR3 reads CASSPTAGPGNTIYF. CDR3 coding DNA: TGCGCCAGCAGCCCTACCGCAGGGCCTGGAAACACCATATATTTT.

V usage is TRBV10-3 and J usage is TRBJ2-2; possible D gene TRBD2, 6 bases. The CDR3 sequence is 15 residues long. CDR1 is ENHRY and CDR2 is SYGVKD in the germline V gene. V shed 0 bases and J shed 5 bases, with 10 bases lying between them. CDR3 sequence reads: CAISESMGRTGELFF. The CDR3 region has the DNA TGTGCCATCAGTGAGTCAATGGGGAGGACCGGGGAGCTGTTTTTT.

The chain recombines TRBV6-2 or TRBV6-3 with TRBJ2-7, with unresolved D. V lost 6 bases and J lost 3, with 6 bases in between. The CDR3 has 11 residues. Germline V gives CDR1 MNHEY, CDR2 SVGEGT. The CDR3 coding sequence is TGTGCCAGCAGCCTTAACTACGAGCAGTACTTC. It codes for CASSLNYEQYF.

The gene calls are TRBV3-1 (or the pseudogene TRBV3-2) and TRBJ1-6; 10 bases line up with TRBD1. Germline CDR1 reads LGHDT; CDR2 reads YNNKEL (reference sequence). The CDR3 is made up of 15 amino acids. V lost 4 bases and J lost 10; bases outside the gene matches: 7. The CDR3, as DNA: TGTGCCAGCAGCCCGACGACAGGGGGCGCATCACCCCTCCACTTT. It encodes CASSPTTGGASPLHF.

This rearrangement joins TRBV5-1 to TRBJ1-6; 9 nucleotides agree with TRBD1. The CDR3 is made up of 13 amino acids. Trimming took 9 bases from V and 9 from J; bases not matched to a gene: 7. Germline loops: CDR1 SGHRS, CDR2 YFSETQ. Written as DNA, the CDR3 is TGCGCCAACTGGGACAGGGTGCGTTCACCCCTCCACTTT. Amino acids: CANWDRVRSPLHF. Variable domain in full (rest from reference TRBV5-1 and TRBJ1-6): KAGVTQTPRYLIKTRGQQVTLSCSPISGHRSVSWYQQTPGQGLQFLFEYFSETQRNKGNFPGRFSGRQFSNSRSEMNVSTLELGDSALYLCANWDRVRSPLHFGNGTRLTVT.

The chain carries TRBV19 and TRBJ2-7, with D perhaps TRBD1 (6 bases). This CDR3 has 15 amino acids. The germline V gene encodes CDR1 LNHDA and CDR2 SQIVND (reference sequence). V lost 7 bases to trimming and J lost 0 bases, with 16 bases between them. This CDR3 is CASTRTAESSYEQYF. CDR3 DNA: TGTGCCAGTACCCGGACAGCTGAGAGCTCCTACGAGCAGTACTTC.

V usage is TRBV5-1 and J usage is TRBJ2-7; 9 bases are a match to TRBD2. CDR3 length: 15 amino acids. V lost 0 bases to trimming and J lost 0 bases; unmatched junction nucleotides: 1. Germline CDR1 SGHRS, CDR2 YFSETQ. DNA of the CDR3: TGCGCCAGCAGCTTGGTAGCGGGGGCCTCCTACGAGCAGTACTTC. Translation gives CASSLVAGASYEQYF.

This clone has a handful of counts. V and J are TRBV28 and TRBJ1-1; TRBD1 aligns across 8 bases. The CDR3 runs 16 residues. Germline CDR1 and CDR2: MDHEN and SYDVKM. V shed 2 bases and J 5 bases; nucleotides not matched to a gene: 10. CDR3 DNA sequence: TGTGCCAGCAGTTTAAGGGGTCAGGGGGCGCGGACTGAAGCTTTCTTT. Protein: CASSLRGQGARTEAFF.

This chain connects TRBV5-1 to TRBJ2-2; the D gene is possibly TRBD2 (7 bases). V gave up 4 bases and J gave up 7 bases, with 20 bases separating them. Germline CDR1 SGHRS, CDR2 YFSETQ. CDR3 size: 16 residues. The CDR3 bases are TGCGCCAGCAGCCCAACCACAGGGAGGGGGATCGGGGAGCTGTTTTTT. Its protein is CASSPTTGRGIGELFF.

This clone has only one observation. V usage is TRBV27 and J usage is TRBJ1-2; D remains ambiguous. Germline V gene lookup returns CDR1 MNHEY and CDR2 SMNVEV (reference sequence). This CDR3 is 14 amino acids long. V dropped 2 bases and J dropped 5 bases, with 12 bases sitting between them. In DNA, the CDR3 is TGTGCCAGCAGTTTAGTAGGAGGGAGGTATGGCTACACCTTC. It translates to CASSLVGGRYGYTF.

This chain uses TRBV5-1 with TRBJ1-2; D gene uncertain. Germline V gene data show CDR1 as SGHRS and CDR2 as YFSETQ. V lost 0 bases and J 7 bases, leaving 10 bases between the germline ends. This CDR3 region has 13 residues. The CDR3 DNA reads TGCGCCAGCAGCTTGGCAAGCAGGTCTGGCTACACCTTC. The encoded protein is CASSLASRSGYTF.

Notes on this clone: The sample carries other DNA sequences with the same CDR3. J is TRBJ1-2 and V is TRBV30; possible D gene TRBD1, 5 bases. Germline V gene lookup returns CDR1 GTSNPN and CDR2 SVGIG (reference sequence). This CDR3 contains 13 residues. The ends were cut back, 3 bases at V and 2 bases at J, with 10 bases in the middle. DNA for the CDR3: TGTGCCTGGAGGACGGGGGGAAACTATGGCTACACCTTC. It is translated as CAWRTGGNYGYTF. Full variable domain (rest looked up from reference TRBV30 and TRBJ1-2): SQTIHQWPATLVQPVGSPLSLECTVEGTSNPNLYWYRQAAGRGLQLLFYSVGIGQISSEVPQNLSASRPQDRQFILSSKKLLLSDSGFYLCAWRTGGNYGYTFGSGTRLTVV.

The sample holds one count of this clone. V and J are TRBV24-1 and TRBJ2-7; D not resolved. The CDR3 length is 14 residues. CDR1 and CDR2 (germline): KGHDR, SFDVKD. V lost 4 bases and J 2 bases, leaving 11 bases between the germline ends. This chain's CDR3 is CATSDSGSTYEQYF. The CDR3 DNA is TGTGCCACCAGTGACTCCGGGTCCACCTACGAGCAGTACTTC.

This clone was recorded only once. The chain links TRBV19 to TRBJ1-5; 8 nucleotides align to TRBD1. J gave up 4 bases and V 6 bases, and 5 bases lay outside the gene matches. The germline gives CDR1 LNHDA, CDR2 SQIVND (reference sequence). The CDR3 is 14 residues long. CDR3: CASSRDRLNQPQHF. For the CDR3, the DNA is TGTGCCAGTAGCAGGGACAGGTTGAATCAGCCCCAGCATTTT.

This clone was observed a handful of times. The chain uses TRBV5-6 and TRBJ1-6, with TRBD1 identical over 8 bases. The CDR3 sequence is 16 residues long. Germline lookup yields CDR1 SGHDT and CDR2 YYEEEE. Trimming cost V 5 bases and J 0 bases; bases outside gene matches: 4. The CDR3 sequence: CASRRDRGSYNSPLHF. The DNA of the CDR3 is TGTGCCAGCAGGCGTGACAGGGGCTCCTATAATTCACCCCTCCACTTT.

This rearrangement joins TRBV3-1 (or the pseudogene TRBV3-2) to TRBJ1-1, with 11 nucleotides matching TRBD1. Unmatched junction bases numbered 3, after V lost 1 base and J lost 11 bases. The CDR3 sequence is 13 residues long. Germline V CDR1 and CDR2: LGHDT, YNNKEL (reference sequence). The CDR3 loop is CASSQGTGGDAFF. The CDR3 DNA follows: TGTGCCAGCAGCCAAGGGACAGGGGGCGACGCTTTCTTT.

The V and J genes are TRBV6-6 and TRBJ1-1, with TRBD1 identical over 11 bases. The CDR3 runs 16 residues. The junction had 8 bases not matched to a gene; V was cut back by 2 bases and J by 6 bases. Germline CDR1 and CDR2: MNHNY and SVGAGI (reference sequence). CDR3 sequence: CASSYPVPGQGAEAFF. DNA of the CDR3: TGTGCCAGCAGTTACCCCGTCCCGGGACAGGGGGCTGAAGCTTTCTTT.

The V and J genes are TRBV3-1 (or the pseudogene TRBV3-2) and TRBJ1-3; possibly TRBD1 for D (5 bases). V lost 1 base and J lost 0, with 10 bases in between. The CDR3 totals 16 residues. Germline CDR1 is LGHDT and CDR2 is YNNKEL (reference sequence). CDR3 region: CASSQGTSSSGNTIYF. The CDR3 nucleotides read TGTGCCAGCAGCCAAGGGACATCCAGCTCTGGAAACACCATATATTTT.